The source of this TCR beta chain is a study of cytomegalovirus exposure and HLA in healthy donors (dated by TCRdb to 2015 to 2018). Concerning the study at large: In an earlier analysis of approximately 640 of the donors, 276 Gb of sequence data and roughly 100 million unique TCR beta sequences from about 179 million T cells were reported. An early release that covered about 640 HLA-typed donors contained about 290 gigabases of sequencing data and about 93 million unique TCR sequences. Of the 350 to 450 genotyped donors, less than 85% were placed in the genetic ancestry cluster associated with self-reported Caucasian donors. The study aimed to test whether signatures of past pathogen exposure could be identified by cataloging public T cell receptors. The T cell repertoires of about 700 subjects were profiled by immunosequencing and related to cytomegalovirus serostatus. Besides the first cohort of approximately 670 subjects, a separate validation cohort made up of over 95 different subjects was used. The study combined high-throughput TCR immunosequencing, statistical association of individual TCRs with disease status, and machine learning to predict cytomegalovirus infection status. To study patterns of TCR occurrence, a later analysis re-analyzed previously published TCR beta repertoires from 500 to 850 donors and added high-resolution HLA genotyping. In the later analysis, no new phenotypic data were used to find candidate immune exposures; instead, reliance was placed on TCR beta sequences and their occurrence across donors. An earlier analysis of around 580 of the donors used high-throughput TCR beta sequencing to judge whether each TCR beta V gene segment behaved as functional or pseudogenic. Alongside the repertoire data, information on donor age, sex, ethnicity and CMV serostatus was compiled. A later genetic analysis took genome-wide SNP genotypes for about 60% of the roughly 670 donors and used that subset as a discovery cohort. Every discovery cohort repertoire had been produced on one sequencing platform. HLA typing covered class I and class II loci at four-digit resolution. The number of donors typed differed by locus, with 629-630 for A, B, C, DRB1 and DQB1, about 500 for DQA1, 600 to 610 for DPA1, and 450 to 480 for DPB1. Five DR-DQ haplotypes were treated as single units for association and clustering because of strong linkage in the cohort. Among 300 to 500 genotyped donors of the cohort, an average of about 240,000 unique TCR beta nucleotide sequences was sequenced per donor, of which approximately 19% were non-productive.

The library was produced with the immunoSEQ multiplex PCR assay. A mixture of 60 forward primers for TCR Vbeta segments and 13 reverse primers for TCR Jbeta segments was used in the multiplex PCR. The CDR3 region of rearranged TCR beta genes was amplified from genomic DNA by a multiplex PCR assay. On the Illumina HiSeq System, the amplified TCR beta libraries were sequenced as 87-base-pair reads. The study's own analysis went as follows. A later analysis counted tens of millions of unique TCR beta chains across the 700 or so repertoires, and some 11 million of these chains were shared by at least two donors. A nearest-neighbor algorithm error-corrected the raw reads and collapsed the reads into unique sequences, merging closely related sequences to remove PCR and sequencing errors. V, D and J gene segments were assigned by aligning CDR3 sequences to IMGT reference sequences. Each retained sequence needed at least a six-nucleotide match to both a V gene segment and a J gene segment. A rearrangement was called productive if the CDR3 had no stop codons and remained in frame with V and J, and every other rearrangement was called non-productive. Following IMGT convention, CDR3 was defined as the stretch from the second conserved V-encoded cysteine to the conserved J-encoded phenylalanine. The earlier analysis of a few hundred of the donors excluded any sequence lacking an unambiguous match to a single V gene segment. In an earlier analysis of roughly 500 of the donors, V segments were called functional above 56.7% productive rearrangements and were called segregating when the between-donor standard deviation exceeded 5%. A statistical classification framework was developed to diagnose cytomegalovirus status using the catalog of TCR beta chain sequences. V and J gene assignment, in a later analysis, came from comparing TCR nucleotide sequences with IMGT/GENE-DB human TR gene sequences. Using the TCRdist pipeline, a later analysis assigned CDR3 sequences along with most-parsimonious VDJ recombination scenarios. A later analysis defined each TCR beta chain by its CDR3 amino acid sequence plus V-gene family, and excluded reads lacking a unique V-gene family. A later analysis removed 500 to 600 highly shared, low-generation-probability nucleotide sequences to deal with suspected cross-contamination and a sequencing artifact. For each public chain, a later analysis derived a clonal expansion index from normalized ranks of inferred template counts within each repertoire. In a later analysis, generation probabilities were computed using a VDJ recombination model fitted to out-of-frame rearrangements, and the results were checked against IGoR. A later analysis scored TCR-TCR, TCR-HLA and TCR-CMV co-occurrence with hypergeometric tests, applying a repertoire-size bias correction to TCR pairs. False discovery rates were estimated in a later analysis by permuting HLA or CMV assignments 20 times. A later analysis grouped co-occurring TCRs with DBSCAN, adding TCRdist sequence similarity when clustering within HLA-allele-positive subsets. Co-occurrence clustering excluded repertoires with fewer than 30,000 or more than 120,000 public chains, plus five with anomalous nucleotide sharing. TCRdb carries this immuneACCESS record with in-frame sequences only. Its versions omit some clonotypes, under half of them owing to an unresolved V gene in the studies checked, with the rest unexplained. The DNA gave D and trimming, while V, J and clone size come from that table. The sample data list about 140,000 clones, and more than 65% of these were observed just once. The top ten clones comprise approximately 1.6% of the sample.

For this chain, trimming is 5 bases at the V end and 0 bases at the J end, and the number of junction bases without a gene match is 0. Reading from cysteine to phenylalanine, the CDR3 counts 14 amino acids. Just the 42-base CDR3 DNA is kept, in frame starting at base 1. The germline V gene supplies CDR1 SGHTA and CDR2 FQGTGA. On the study overall, not on this receptor specifically: The classifier was reported to diagnose cytomegalovirus status with high specificity and sensitivity in both the original and validation cohorts. In a later genetic analysis, fewer N-insertions in productive TCRs were reported among donors in an Asian-associated ancestry cluster than the approximately 710-donor mean. Three of the identified cytomegalovirus-associated TCR beta chains were confirmed in vitro to be specific for cytomegalovirus antigens. A cluster of highly shared sequence variants was judged likely to be a technical artifact of the sequencing pipeline. Linkage disequilibrium might explain the correlated functional status among segregating V segments, but an unknown experimental factor could not be excluded. Some IMGT-functional V segments, including TRBV6-2 and TRBV6-3, could not be distinguished by the 87-base-pair reads and were therefore excluded. A later analysis reported that several top co-occurrence clusters appeared linked to parvovirus B19, influenza, CMV and Epstein-Barr virus. According to a later analysis, TCR association rates differed among HLA loci, with DRB1 alleles showing the most associated TCRs and HLA-C alleles showing the fewest. A total of fewer than 200 TCR beta chains were listed by the study as associated with cytomegalovirus. The presence/absence analyses assumed that sequencing depth was roughly uniform across donors, and that assumption may not be true. Most TCR sequences were seen in very few donors, while some public TCRs were found in many individuals. Specific HLA alleles were associated with over 15,000 TCR beta sequences at a false discovery rate of 0.05 in a later analysis. Around 16 rarely observed V segments, including chromosome 9 orphons, were excluded from the earlier analysis of approximately 600 of the donors because counts were too low. The cohort was sequenced for TCR beta chains only, and without alpha or paired-chain data the features that could be detected were limited. In a later analysis, HLA-associated TCR beta chains showed more clonal expansion and lower generation probabilities than non-associated chains that were equally common. Strong co-occurrence of HLA alleles, especially DR and DQ, made assigning TCR associations to individual alleles difficult. An earlier analysis of approximately 570 of the donors showed that most TCR beta V segments appeared in productive rearrangements either about 87% or about 30% of the time, which broadly matched IMGT annotations. The authors suggested that the approach could potentially be extended to other disease states and immunological phenotypes. Because HLA typing was missing for some donors at each locus, association tests included only the typed subset. A further reported finding was that TCR beta sequences accurately predicted the HLA-A and HLA-B alleles for most subjects in the first cohort. A later analysis found that most CMV-associated TCR beta chains appeared HLA-restricted, with HLA associations seemingly driven largely by CMV exposure. The only immune exposure information available for the cohort was CMV serostatus. An association between a missense DCLRE1C variant and V-gene and J-gene trimming of TCR beta chains was found in a later genetic analysis and replicated in an independent cohort.

This clone was seen a few times. The specificity of this receptor is unknown. No clone much larger than this one lies a single base away; base qualities are absent. The cohort consisted of 650 to 700 healthy bone marrow donors. At the time of sampling, all cohort members were nominally healthy, though unrecorded immune exposures were likely present. The donor tested CMV seronegative and was one of the 352 seronegative cohort members. Every donor gave a peripheral blood sample, and the peripheral blood mononuclear cells from that sample were used for TCR beta sequencing. The Qiagen DNeasy Blood Extraction Kit was used to extract genomic DNA from the blood cell samples.

This receptor was identified in a woman younger than 45 in good health and CMV-seronegative. Recombination connected TRBV7-3 to TRBJ2-2, with TRBD2 matching 7 junction bases. Sequencing used PBMCs. For the CDR3, the sequence is CASSSGANTGELFF. The bases read TGTGCCAGCAGCAGCGGGGCGAACACCGGGGAGCTGTTTTTT.